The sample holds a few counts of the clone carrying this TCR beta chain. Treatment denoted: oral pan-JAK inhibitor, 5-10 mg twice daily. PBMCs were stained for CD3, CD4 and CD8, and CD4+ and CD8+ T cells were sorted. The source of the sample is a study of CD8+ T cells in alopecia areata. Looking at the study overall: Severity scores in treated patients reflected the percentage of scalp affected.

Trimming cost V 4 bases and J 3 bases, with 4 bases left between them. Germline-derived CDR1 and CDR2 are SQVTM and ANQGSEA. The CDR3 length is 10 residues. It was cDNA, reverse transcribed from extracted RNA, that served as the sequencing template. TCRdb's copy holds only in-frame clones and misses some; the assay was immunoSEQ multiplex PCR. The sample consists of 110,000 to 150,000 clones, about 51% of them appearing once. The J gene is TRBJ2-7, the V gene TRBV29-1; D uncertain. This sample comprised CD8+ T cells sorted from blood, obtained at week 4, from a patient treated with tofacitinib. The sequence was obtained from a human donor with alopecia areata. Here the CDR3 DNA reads TGCAGCGTTGGTAGCTACGAGCAGTACTTC. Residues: CSVGSYEQYF.